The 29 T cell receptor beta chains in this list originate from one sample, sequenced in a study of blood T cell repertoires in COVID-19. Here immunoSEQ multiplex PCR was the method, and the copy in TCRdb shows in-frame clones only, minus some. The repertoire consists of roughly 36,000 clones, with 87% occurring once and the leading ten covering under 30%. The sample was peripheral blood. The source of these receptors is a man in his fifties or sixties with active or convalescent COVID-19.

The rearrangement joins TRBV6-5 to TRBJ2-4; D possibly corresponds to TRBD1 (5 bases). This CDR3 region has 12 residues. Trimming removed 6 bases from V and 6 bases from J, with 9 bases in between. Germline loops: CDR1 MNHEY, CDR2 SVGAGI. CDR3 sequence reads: CASSPDRNIQYF. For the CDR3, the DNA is TGTGCCAGCAGCCCCGACAGAAACATTCAGTACTTC.

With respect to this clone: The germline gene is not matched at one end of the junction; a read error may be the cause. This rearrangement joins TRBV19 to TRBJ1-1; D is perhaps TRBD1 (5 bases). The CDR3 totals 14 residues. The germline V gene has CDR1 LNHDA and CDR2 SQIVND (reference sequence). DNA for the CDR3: TGTGCCAGTAGTATCTGGGAGGGGAACGCTGAAGCTTTCTTT. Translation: CASSIWEGNAEAFF.

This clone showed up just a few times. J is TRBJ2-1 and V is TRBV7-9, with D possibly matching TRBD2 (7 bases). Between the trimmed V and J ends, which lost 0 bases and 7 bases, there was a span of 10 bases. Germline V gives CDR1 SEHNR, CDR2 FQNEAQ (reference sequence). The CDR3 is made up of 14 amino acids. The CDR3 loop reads CASSLAEGGNEQFF. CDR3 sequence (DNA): TGTGCCAGCAGCTTAGCGGAGGGGGGGAATGAGCAGTTCTTC.

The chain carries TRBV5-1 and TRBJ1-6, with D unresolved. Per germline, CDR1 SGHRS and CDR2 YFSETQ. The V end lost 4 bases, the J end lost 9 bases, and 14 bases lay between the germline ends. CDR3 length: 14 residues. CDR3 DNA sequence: TGCGCCAGCAGCCCTACCGGGATGACTTCACCCCTCCACTTT. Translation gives CASSPTGMTSPLHF. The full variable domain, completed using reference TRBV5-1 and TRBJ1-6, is KAGVTQTPRYLIKTRGQQVTLSCSPISGHRSVSWYQQTPGQGLQFLFEYFSETQRNKGNFPGRFSGRQFSNSRSEMNVSTLELGDSALYLCASSPTGMTSPLHFGNGTRLTVT.

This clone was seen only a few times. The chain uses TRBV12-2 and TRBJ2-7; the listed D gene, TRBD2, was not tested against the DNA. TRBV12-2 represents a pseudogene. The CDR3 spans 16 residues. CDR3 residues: CASRYAGGTHSYEQYF. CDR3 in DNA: TGTGCAAGTCGCTATGCGGGGGGGACGCATTCCTACGAGCAGTACTTC.

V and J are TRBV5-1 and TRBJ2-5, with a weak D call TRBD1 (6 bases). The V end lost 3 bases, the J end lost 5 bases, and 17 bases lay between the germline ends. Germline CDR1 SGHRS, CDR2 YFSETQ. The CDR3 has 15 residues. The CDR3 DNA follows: TGCGCCAGCAGCTCATACAGGGAGAATGTTGAGACCCAGTACTTC. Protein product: CASSSYRENVETQYF.

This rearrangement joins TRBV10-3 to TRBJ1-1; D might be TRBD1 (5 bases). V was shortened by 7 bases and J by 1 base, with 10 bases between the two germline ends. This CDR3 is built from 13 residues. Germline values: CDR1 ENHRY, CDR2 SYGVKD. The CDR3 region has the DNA TGTGCCATCACCTGGGGGGAGAACACTGAAGCTTTCTTT. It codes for CAITWGENTEAFF.

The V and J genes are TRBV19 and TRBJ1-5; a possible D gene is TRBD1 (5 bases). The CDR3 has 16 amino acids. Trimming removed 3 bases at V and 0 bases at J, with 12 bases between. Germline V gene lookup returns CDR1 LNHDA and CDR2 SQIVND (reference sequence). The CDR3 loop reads CASSIPRDISNQPQHF. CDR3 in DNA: TGTGCCAGTAGTATCCCCAGGGATATTAGCAATCAGCCCCAGCATTTT. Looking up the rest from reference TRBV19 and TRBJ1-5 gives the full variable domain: DGGITQSPKYLFRKEGQNVTLSCEQNLNHDAMYWYRQDPGQGLRLIYYSQIVNDFQKGDIAEGYSVSREKKESFPLTVTSAQKNPTAFYLCASSIPRDISNQPQHFGDGTRLSIL.

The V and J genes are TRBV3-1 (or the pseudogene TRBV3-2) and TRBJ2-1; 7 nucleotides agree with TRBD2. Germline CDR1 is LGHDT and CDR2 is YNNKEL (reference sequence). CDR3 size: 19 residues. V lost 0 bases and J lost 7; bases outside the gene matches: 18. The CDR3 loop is CASSQDFGFGGRAVNEQFF. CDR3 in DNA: TGTGCCAGCAGCCAAGATTTTGGGTTTGGGGGGAGGGCCGTAAATGAGCAGTTCTTC.

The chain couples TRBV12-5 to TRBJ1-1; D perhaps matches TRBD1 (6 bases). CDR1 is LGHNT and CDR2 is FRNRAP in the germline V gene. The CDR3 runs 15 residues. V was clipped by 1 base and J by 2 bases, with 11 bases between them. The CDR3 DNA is TGTGCTAGTGGTTTGGGGGACATGGTCAACACTGAAGCTTTCTTT. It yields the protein CASGLGDMVNTEAFF.

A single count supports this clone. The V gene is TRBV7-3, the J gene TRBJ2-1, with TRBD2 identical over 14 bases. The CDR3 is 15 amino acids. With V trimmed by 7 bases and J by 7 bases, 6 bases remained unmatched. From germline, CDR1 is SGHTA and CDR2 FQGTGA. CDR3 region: CASTFRLAGGNEQFF. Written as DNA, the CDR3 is TGTGCCAGCACCTTTAGACTAGCGGGAGGGAATGAGCAGTTCTTC.

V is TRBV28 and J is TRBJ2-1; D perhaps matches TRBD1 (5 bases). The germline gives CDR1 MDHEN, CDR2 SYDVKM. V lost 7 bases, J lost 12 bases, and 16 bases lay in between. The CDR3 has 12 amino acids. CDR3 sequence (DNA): TGTGCCAGCAACTTAGGGGCCGCAGGGCAGTTCTTC. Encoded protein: CASNLGAAGQFF.

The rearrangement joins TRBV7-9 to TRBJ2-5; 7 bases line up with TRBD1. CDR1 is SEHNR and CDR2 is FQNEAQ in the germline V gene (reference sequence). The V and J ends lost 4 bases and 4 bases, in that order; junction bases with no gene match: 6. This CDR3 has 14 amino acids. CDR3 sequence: CASSSVDRLETQYF. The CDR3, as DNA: TGTGCCAGCAGCTCCGTGGACAGGTTAGAGACCCAGTACTTC.

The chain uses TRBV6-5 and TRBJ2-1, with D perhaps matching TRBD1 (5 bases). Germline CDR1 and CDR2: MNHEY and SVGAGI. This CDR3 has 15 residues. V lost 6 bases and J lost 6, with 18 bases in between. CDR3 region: CASSNNRRQRNEQFF. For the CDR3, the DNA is TGTGCCAGCAGCAATAACCGGCGACAGCGCAATGAGCAGTTCTTC.

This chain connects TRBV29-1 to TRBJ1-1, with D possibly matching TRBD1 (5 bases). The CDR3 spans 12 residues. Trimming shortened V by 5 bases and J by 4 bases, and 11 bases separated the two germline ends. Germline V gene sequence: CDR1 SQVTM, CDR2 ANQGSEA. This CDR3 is CSVLGGGTEAFF. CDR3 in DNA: TGCAGCGTTTTGGGGGGAGGCACTGAAGCTTTCTTT.

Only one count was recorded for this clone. The DNA of the CDR3 is TGCGCCAGCAGTGAAGCGGGAGGGCCCGGGGAGCTGTTTTTT. Its translation is CASSEAGGPGELFF. The chain employs TRBV10-1 and TRBJ2-2; 10 positions agree with TRBD2. The germline gives CDR1 WNHNN, CDR2 SYGVQD (reference sequence). The CDR3 spans 14 residues. V lost 3 bases to trimming and J lost 6 bases; unmatched junction nucleotides: 1.

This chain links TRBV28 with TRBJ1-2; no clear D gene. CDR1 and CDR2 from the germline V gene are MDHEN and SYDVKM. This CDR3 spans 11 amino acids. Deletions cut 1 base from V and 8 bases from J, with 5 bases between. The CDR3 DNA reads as TGTGCCAGCAGTTTATCTCGGGGCTACACCTTC. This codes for CASSLSRGYTF.

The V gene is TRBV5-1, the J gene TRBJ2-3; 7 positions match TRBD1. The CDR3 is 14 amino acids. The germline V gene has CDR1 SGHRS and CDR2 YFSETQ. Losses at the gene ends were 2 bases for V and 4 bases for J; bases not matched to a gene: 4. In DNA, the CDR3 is TGCGCCAGCAGCTTCAACAGGGGCCCAGATACGCAGTATTTT. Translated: CASSFNRGPDTQYF.

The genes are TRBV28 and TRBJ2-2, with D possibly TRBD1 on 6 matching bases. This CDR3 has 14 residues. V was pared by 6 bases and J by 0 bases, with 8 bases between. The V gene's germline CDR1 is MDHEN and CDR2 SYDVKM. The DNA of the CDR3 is TGTGCCAGCAGAAACAGGGCGAACACCGGGGAGCTGTTTTTT. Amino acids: CASRNRANTGELFF.

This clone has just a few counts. CDR3 sequence: CASSLGGGSSYNEQFF. In DNA, the CDR3 is TGCGCCAGCAGCTTGGGTGGCGGGAGCTCCTACAATGAGCAGTTCTTC. The chain carries TRBV5-1 and TRBJ2-1; TRBD2 matches at 7 bases. Germline V gives CDR1 SGHRS, CDR2 YFSETQ. CDR3 size: 16 residues. Germline trimming cut 0 bases from V and 0 bases from J; bases unmatched to any gene: 3.

The chain's CDR3 is CATSRDNRDQPQHF. Here the CDR3 DNA reads TGTGCCACCAGCAGAGACAACAGGGATCAGCCCCAGCATTTT. The chain recombines TRBV15 with TRBJ1-5, with D possibly being TRBD1 (6 bases). V lost 0 bases and J 5 bases, leaving 8 bases between the germline ends. This CDR3 region has 14 residues. In germline, CDR1 is LNHNV, CDR2 YYDKDF (reference sequence).

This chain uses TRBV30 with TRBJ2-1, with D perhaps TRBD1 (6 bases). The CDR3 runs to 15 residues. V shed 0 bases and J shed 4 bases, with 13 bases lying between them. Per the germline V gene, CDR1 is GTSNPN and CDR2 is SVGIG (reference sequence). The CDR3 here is CAWSVLPGTYNEQFF. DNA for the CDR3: TGTGCCTGGAGTGTATTGCCAGGGACATACAATGAGCAGTTCTTC.

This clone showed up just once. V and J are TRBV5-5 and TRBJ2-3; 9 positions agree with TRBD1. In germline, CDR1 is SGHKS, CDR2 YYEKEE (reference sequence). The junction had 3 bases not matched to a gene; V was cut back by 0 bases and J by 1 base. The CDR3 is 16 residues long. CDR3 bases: TGTGCCAGCAGCTTGGAGGGACAGGGACGCACAGATACGCAGTATTTT. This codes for CASSLEGQGRTDTQYF.

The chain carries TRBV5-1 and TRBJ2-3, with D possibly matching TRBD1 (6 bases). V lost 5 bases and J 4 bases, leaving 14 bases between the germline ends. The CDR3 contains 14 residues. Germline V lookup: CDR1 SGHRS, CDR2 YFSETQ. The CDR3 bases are TGCGCCAGCAGTCCAGGGGCGTTTGCAGATACGCAGTATTTT. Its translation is CASSPGAFADTQYF.

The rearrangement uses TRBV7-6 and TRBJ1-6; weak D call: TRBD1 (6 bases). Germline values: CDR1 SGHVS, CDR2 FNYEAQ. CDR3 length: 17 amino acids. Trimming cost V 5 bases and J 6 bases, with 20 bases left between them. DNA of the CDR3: TGTGCCAGCAGCCGAGGTACCAGGACAGAAGTTAATTCACCCCTCCACTTT. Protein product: CASSRGTRTEVNSPLHF. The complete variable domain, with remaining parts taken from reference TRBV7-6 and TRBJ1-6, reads GAGVSQSPRYKVTKRGQDVALRCDPISGHVSLYWYRQALGQGPEFLTYFNYEAQQDKSGLPNDRFSAERPEGSISTLTIQRTEQRDSAMYRCASSRGTRTEVNSPLHFGNGTRLTVT.

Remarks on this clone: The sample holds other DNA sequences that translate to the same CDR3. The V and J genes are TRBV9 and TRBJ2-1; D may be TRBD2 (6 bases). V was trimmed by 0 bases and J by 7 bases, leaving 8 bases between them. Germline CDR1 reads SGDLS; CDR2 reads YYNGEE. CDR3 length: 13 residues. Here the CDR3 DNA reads TGTGCCAGCAGCGTAGGGGGGGTAAATGAGCAGTTCTTC. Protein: CASSVGGVNEQFF.

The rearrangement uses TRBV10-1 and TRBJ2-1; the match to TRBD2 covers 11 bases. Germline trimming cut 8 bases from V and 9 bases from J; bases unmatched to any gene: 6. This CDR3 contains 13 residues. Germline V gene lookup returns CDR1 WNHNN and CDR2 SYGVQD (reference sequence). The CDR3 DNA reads TGCGCCAGCGGGACTAGCGGAGGGCGTGAGCAGTTCTTC. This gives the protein CASGTSGGREQFF.

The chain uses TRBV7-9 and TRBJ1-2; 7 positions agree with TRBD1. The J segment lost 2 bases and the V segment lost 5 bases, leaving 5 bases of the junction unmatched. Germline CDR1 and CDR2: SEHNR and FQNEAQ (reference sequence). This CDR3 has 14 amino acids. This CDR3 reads CASSQTGQNYGYTF. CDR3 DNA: TGTGCCAGCAGCCAAACGGGACAGAACTATGGCTACACCTTC.

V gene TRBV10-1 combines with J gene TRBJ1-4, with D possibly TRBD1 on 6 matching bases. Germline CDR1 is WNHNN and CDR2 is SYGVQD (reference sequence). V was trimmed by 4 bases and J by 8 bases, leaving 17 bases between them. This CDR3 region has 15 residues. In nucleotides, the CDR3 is TGCGCCAGCAGTGGATTTAGGGGGAAGCGGGAAAAACTGTTTTTT. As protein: CASSGFRGKREKLFF.